This T cell receptor (beta chain) was observed in a study of cytomegalovirus exposure and HLA in healthy donors. Study-wide results and limits: About 87% or about 30% of the time was how often most TCR beta V segments were productive, according to an earlier analysis.

With V trimmed by 7 bases and J by 5 bases, 5 bases remained unmatched. Germline assignment: CDR1 MNHEY and CDR2 SVGAGI. The CDR3 totals 15 residues. The PCR was carried out with 60 Vbeta primers and 13 Jbeta primers. Only in-frame clones appear in the TCRdb table, and some are missing; sequencing was by immunoSEQ multiplex PCR. This sample has about 230,000 clones, with 85% found just once. Comment on this clone: What it binds is unknown.

The clonotype was recovered from a human donor in good health. The V call is TRBV6-5, the J call TRBJ2-2, with 12 bases that match TRBD2. The sample comprised PBMCs. This chain's CDR3 is CASNPTSGSTGELFF. In DNA form, the CDR3 reads TGTGCCAGCAACCCGACTAGCGGGAGTACCGGGGAGCTGTTTTTT.